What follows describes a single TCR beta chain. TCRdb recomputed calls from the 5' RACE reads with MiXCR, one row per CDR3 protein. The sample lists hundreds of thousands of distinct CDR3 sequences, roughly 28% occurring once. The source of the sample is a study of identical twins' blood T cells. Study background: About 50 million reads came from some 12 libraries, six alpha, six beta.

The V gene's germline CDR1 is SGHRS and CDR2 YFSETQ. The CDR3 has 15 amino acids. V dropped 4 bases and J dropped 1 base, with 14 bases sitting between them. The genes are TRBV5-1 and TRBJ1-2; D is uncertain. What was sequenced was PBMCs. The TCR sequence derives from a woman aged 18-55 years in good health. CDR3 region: CASSPRTALNYGYTF. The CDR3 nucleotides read TGCGCCAGCAGCCCGAGGACCGCCCTTAACTATGGCTACACCTTC.